Included here is one T cell receptor beta chain sequence, with context. Its antigen is as yet unknown. The CDR3 consists of 13 residues. V lost 7 bases, J lost 9 bases, and 8 bases stayed unmatched. Germline V CDR1 and CDR2: MNHEY, SVGAGI. This sample stems from a study of T cell responses to AZD1222 COVID-19 vaccine. Study-wide points: Mostly white British, mostly female donors; authors suggested clonal diversity may be underestimated. Just a handful of people given AZD1222 tested seropositive at baseline.

The repertoire was sequenced with immunoSEQ multiplex PCR; TCRdb's copy has only in-frame clones and lacks some. The sample shows approximately 150,000 clones, about nine tenths of them seen only once. This TCR came from an adult who received the AZD1222 COVID-19 vaccine. The genes are TRBV6-5 and TRBJ1-3; 8 nucleotides line up with TRBD1. The material sequenced was peripheral blood, taken 28 days after the second AZD1222 dose. CDR3 DNA sequence: TGTGCCAGCACCAGGACAGGGTTGGGCACCATATATTTT. It translates to CASTRTGLGTIYF.